A single sample is the source of the 8 T cell receptor beta chains below, sequenced in a study of blood T cell repertoires in COVID-19. Repertoires were generated with immunoSEQ multiplex PCR, while TCRdb's copy carries only in-frame clones and drops some. This sample has roughly 130,000 clones, with 70% to 85% found just once. The sample was peripheral blood. All receptors derive from a woman of 80 years or more with acute or convalescent COVID-19.

The chain has TRBV5-1 and TRBJ2-1; 7 nucleotides match TRBD1. Germline CDR1 and CDR2: SGHRS and YFSETQ. The CDR3 spans 13 residues. V lost 4 bases, J lost 4 bases, and 2 bases stayed unmatched. The CDR3 nucleotides read TGCGCCAGCAGCGAGACAGGGTACAATGAGCAGTTCTTC. Its protein product is CASSETGYNEQFF.

The chain combines TRBV10-1 with TRBJ1-3; TRBD1 agrees at 7 bases. Germline loops: CDR1 WNHNN, CDR2 SYGVQD (reference sequence). Trimming removed 7 bases from V and 2 bases from J; junction bases left unmatched: 11. The CDR3 is made up of 16 amino acids. The CDR3 here is CASTTDGGGPGNTIYF. The CDR3 DNA reads TGCGCCAGCACAACCGACGGAGGGGGCCCTGGAAACACCATATATTTT.

The gene calls are TRBV14 and TRBJ2-2; D not resolved. In germline, CDR1 is SGHDN, CDR2 FVKESK. Deletions cut 4 bases from V and 7 bases from J, with 10 bases between. The CDR3 contains 13 residues. CDR3 bases: TGTGCCAGCAGCCCTAGGTTACTCGGGGAGCTGTTTTTT. This translates into CASSPRLLGELFF.

The genes are TRBV7-8 and TRBJ1-3, with unresolved D. The V end lost 7 bases, the J end lost 0 bases, and 7 bases lay between the germline ends. CDR1 SGHVS and CDR2 FQNEAQ come from the germline V gene. The CDR3 covers 13 residues. The CDR3 coding sequence is TGTGCCAGCACGGGGAACTCTGGAAACACCATATATTTT. It specifies CASTGNSGNTIYF.

The rearrangement links TRBV19 to TRBJ2-6, with TRBD1 matching over 9 bases. The length of the CDR3 is 16 residues. Looked up from germline, CDR1 is LNHDA and CDR2 is SQIVND (reference sequence). The J segment lost 4 bases and the V segment lost 5 bases, leaving 6 bases of the junction unmatched. The CDR3 DNA sequence: TGTGCCAGTAGTCCCGGGACAGGGTTCGGGGCCAACGTCCTGACTTTC. Protein sequence: CASSPGTGFGANVLTF.

The gene calls are TRBV6-2 or TRBV6-3 and TRBJ2-7; TRBD2 is a possible D gene (5 bases). The V gene's germline CDR1 is MNHEY and CDR2 SVGEGT. This CDR3 contains 16 residues. V was clipped by 5 bases and J by 5 bases, with 22 bases between them. Written as DNA, the CDR3 is TGTGCCAGCAGTATTCCTCTCGGGGAATCGAGAAACGAGCAGTACTTC. This translates into CASSIPLGESRNEQYF.

The rearrangement uses TRBV12-5 and TRBJ1-2; unclear D gene. The CDR3 runs to 13 residues. Trimming pared 1 base from V and 2 bases from J, leaving 5 bases between. CDR1 and CDR2 from the germline V gene are LGHNT and FRNRAP. Here the CDR3 DNA reads TGTGCTAGTGGTTTGGCCCTGAACTATGGCTACACCTTC. Translated: CASGLALNYGYTF. The full variable domain, in which reference TRBV12-5 and TRBJ1-2 provide the parts outside the CDR3, is DARVTQTPRHKVTEMGQEVTMRCQPILGHNTVFWYRQTMMQGLELLAYFRNRAPLDDSGMPKDRFSAEMPDATLATLKIQPSEPRDSAVYFCASGLALNYGYTFGSGTRLTVV.

This chain's CDR3 is CASSFLSGGRNEKLFF. In nucleotides, the CDR3 is TGTGCCAGCAGCTTCCTCTCAGGGGGAAGGAATGAAAAACTGTTTTTT. This chain joins TRBV7-9 and TRBJ1-4; 7 positions match TRBD1. The J segment lost 5 bases and the V segment lost 3 bases, leaving 9 bases of the junction unmatched. CDR3 length: 16 amino acids. The germline V gene encodes CDR1 SEHNR and CDR2 FQNEAQ (reference sequence).